The T cell receptor (beta chain) described here comes from a study of blood T cell repertoires in COVID-19. Study details: Acute and convalescent COVID-19 samples came from the United States, Italy and Spain. Sources were T cells, B-cell-depleted T cells, or PBMCs; the material itself was cDNA or gDNA.

Authors' methods: Counts of nucleated cells, estimated from reference gene primer amplification, were obtained. Sequencing was performed with immunoSEQ multiplex PCR; in TCRdb, only in-frame clones are kept and a portion is missing. The V and J calls and the clone size are those of that table, but D and trimming were determined from the DNA. The sample has some 47,000 clones; approximately 92% are singletons. Germline assignment: CDR1 GTSNPN and CDR2 SVGIG (reference sequence). V was cut by 7 bases and J by 4 bases, with 11 bases left in between. CDR3 size: 13 residues. The chain joins TRBV30 to TRBJ2-6; D possibly corresponds to TRBD1 (6 bases). Source material: peripheral blood. The source of this sequence is a man aged 55 to 70 with active COVID-19. The CDR3 here is CALGAGGANVLTF. As DNA, the CDR3 is TGTGCCTTGGGGGCTGGCGGGGCCAACGTCCTGACTTTC.